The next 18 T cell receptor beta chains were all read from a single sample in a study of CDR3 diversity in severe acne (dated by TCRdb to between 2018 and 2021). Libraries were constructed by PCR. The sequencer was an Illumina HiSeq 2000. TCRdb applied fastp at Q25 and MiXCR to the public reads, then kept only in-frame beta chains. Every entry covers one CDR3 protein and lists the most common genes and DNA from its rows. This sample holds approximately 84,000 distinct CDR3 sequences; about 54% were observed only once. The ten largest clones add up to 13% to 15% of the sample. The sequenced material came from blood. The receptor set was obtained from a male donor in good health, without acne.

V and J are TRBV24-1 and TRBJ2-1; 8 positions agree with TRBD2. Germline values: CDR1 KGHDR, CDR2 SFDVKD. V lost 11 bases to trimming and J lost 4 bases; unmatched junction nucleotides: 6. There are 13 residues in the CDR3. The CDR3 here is CAIGGGSYNEQFF. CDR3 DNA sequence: TGTGCCATCGGGGGGGGGAGTTACAATGAGCAGTTCTTC.

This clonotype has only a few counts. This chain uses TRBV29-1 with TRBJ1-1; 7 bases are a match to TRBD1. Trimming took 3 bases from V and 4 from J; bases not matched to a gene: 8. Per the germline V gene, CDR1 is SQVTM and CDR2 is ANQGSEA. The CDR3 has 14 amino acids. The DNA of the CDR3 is TGCAGCGTTGAGGGAGACAGGGTATTCACTGAAGCTTTCTTT. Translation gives CSVEGDRVFTEAFF.

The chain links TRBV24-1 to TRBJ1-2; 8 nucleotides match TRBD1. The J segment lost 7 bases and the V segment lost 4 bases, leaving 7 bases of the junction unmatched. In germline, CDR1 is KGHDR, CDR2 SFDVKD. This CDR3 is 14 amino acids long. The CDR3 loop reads CATSDPGQEVGYTF. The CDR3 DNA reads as TGTGCCACCAGTGACCCGGGACAGGAGGTTGGCTACACCTTC.

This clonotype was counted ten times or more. The CDR3 DNA sequence: TGTGCCAGCAGCTCCTATGCTGGAGATACGCAGTATTTT. Translated, it gives CASSSYAGDTQYF. The chain is built from TRBV5-8 and TRBJ2-3, with D hard to call. The V gene's germline CDR1 is SGHTS and CDR2 YDEGEE. The CDR3 has 13 amino acids. V dropped 3 bases and J dropped 5 bases, with 10 bases sitting between them.

CDR3 protein: CASSRMLAGGPGEQYF. The CDR3 DNA reads TGCGCCAGCAGCCGTATGCTAGCGGGAGGGCCGGGGGAGCAGTACTTC. The chain couples TRBV4-1 to TRBJ2-7; TRBD2 matches at 12 bases. Per the germline V gene, CDR1 is MGHRA and CDR2 is YSYEKL. The CDR3 extends over 16 amino acids. V was clipped by 4 bases and J by 7 bases; unmatched bases: 11.

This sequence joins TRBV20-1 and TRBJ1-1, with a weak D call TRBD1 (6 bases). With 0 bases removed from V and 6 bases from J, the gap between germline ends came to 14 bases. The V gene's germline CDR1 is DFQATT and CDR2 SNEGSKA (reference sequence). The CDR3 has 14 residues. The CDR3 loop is CSARDVNRVAEAFF. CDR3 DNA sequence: TGCAGTGCTAGAGATGTAAACAGGGTAGCTGAAGCTTTCTTT.

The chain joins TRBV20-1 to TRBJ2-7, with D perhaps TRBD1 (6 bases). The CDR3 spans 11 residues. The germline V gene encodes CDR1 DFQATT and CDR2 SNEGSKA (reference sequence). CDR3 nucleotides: TGCAGCAAAGACAGGCAAGACGAGCAGTACTTC. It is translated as CSKDRQDEQYF.

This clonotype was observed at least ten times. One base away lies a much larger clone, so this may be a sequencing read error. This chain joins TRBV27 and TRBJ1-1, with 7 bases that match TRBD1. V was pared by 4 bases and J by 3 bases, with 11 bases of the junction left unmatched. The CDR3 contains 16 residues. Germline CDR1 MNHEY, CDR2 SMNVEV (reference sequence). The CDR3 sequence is CASSSGQSLMDTEAFF. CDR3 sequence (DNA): TGTGCCAGCAGTTCGGGACAGAGCCTCATGGACACTGAAGCTTTCTTT.

CDR3 nucleotide sequence: TGCAGTGCTAGAGGGACAGGGGGCTTGAACACTGAAGCTTTCTTT. Its translation: CSARGTGGLNTEAFF. The V gene is TRBV20-1, the J gene TRBJ1-1; 11 positions agree with TRBD1. V shed 1 base, J shed 0 bases, and the junction held 1 base outside the gene matches. Germline-derived CDR1 and CDR2 are DFQATT and SNEGSKA (reference sequence). The CDR3 has 15 amino acids.

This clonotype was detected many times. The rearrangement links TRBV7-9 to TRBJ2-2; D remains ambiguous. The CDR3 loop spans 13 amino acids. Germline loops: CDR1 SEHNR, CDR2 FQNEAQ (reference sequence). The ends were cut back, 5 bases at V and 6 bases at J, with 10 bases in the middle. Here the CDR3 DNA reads TGTGCCAGCAGCCAACAAATGTCCGGGGAGCTGTTTTTT. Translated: CASSQQMSGELFF.

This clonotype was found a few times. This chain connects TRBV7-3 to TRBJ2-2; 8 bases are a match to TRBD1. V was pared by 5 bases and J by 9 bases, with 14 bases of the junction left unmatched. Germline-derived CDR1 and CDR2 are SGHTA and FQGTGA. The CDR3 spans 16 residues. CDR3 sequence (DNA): TGTGCCAGCAGCCCATATGGACAGGGAACGAGTCGGGAGCTGTTTTTT. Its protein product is CASSPYGQGTSRELFF.

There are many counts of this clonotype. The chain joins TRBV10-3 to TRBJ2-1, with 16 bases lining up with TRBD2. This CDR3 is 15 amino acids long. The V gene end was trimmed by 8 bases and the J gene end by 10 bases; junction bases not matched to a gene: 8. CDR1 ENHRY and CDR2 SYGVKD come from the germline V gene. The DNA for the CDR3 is TGTGCCATCGAGGCGGGACTAGCGGGAGGGGAGGAGCAGTTCTTC. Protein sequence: CAIEAGLAGGEEQFF.

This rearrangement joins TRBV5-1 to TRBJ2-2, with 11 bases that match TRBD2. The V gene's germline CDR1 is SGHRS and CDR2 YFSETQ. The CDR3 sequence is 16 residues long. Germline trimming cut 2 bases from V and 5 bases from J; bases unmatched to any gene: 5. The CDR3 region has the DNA TGCGCCAGCAGCTTCGGGCTAGCGGGGGGTACCGGGGAGCTGTTTTTT. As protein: CASSFGLAGGTGELFF.

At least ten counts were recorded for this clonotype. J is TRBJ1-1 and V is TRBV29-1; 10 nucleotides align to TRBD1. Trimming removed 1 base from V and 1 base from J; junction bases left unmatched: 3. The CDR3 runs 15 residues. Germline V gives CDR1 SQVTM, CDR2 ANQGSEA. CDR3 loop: CSVEGWDRGNTEAFF. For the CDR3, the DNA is TGCAGCGTTGAAGGTTGGGACAGGGGGAACACTGAAGCTTTCTTT.

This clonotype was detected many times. Here the CDR3 reads CASSQDWKGGKNIQYF. Here the CDR3 DNA reads TGTGCCAGCAGCCAAGATTGGAAGGGAGGCAAAAACATTCAGTACTTC. This sequence joins TRBV4-2 and TRBJ2-4, with D perhaps matching TRBD2 (6 bases). Germline V gene lookup returns CDR1 LGHNA and CDR2 YNFKEQ. V was shortened by 0 bases and J by 3 bases, with 12 bases between the two germline ends. This CDR3 region has 16 residues.

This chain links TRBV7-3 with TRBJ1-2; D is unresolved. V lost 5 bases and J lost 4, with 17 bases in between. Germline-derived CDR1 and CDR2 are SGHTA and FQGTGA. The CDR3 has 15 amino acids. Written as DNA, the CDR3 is TGTGCCAGCAGCATAAACCCCTCAGGATCCTATGGCTACACCTTC. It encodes CASSINPSGSYGYTF.

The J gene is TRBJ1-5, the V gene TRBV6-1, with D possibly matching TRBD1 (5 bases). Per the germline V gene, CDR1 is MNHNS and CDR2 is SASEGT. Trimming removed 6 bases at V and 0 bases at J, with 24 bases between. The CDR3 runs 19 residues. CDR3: CASRPPAYGAANSNQPQHF. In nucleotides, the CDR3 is TGTGCCAGCAGACCTCCCGCCTATGGGGCAGCCAATAGCAATCAGCCCCAGCATTTT.

DNA for the CDR3: TGTGCCAGACGGACTAGCGGGAGCGACGAGCAGTACTTC. Translation: CARRTSGSDEQYF. The genes are TRBV2 and TRBJ2-7; TRBD2 agrees at 13 bases. The CDR3 length is 13 residues. The germline gives CDR1 SNHLY, CDR2 FYNNEI. J was trimmed by 5 bases and V by 9 bases; bases with no gene match: 4.